This T cell receptor (beta chain) appears in the sequencing data of a study of T-cell memory formation after mild COVID-19. Background on the study: TCR clusters were largely donor specific. Study results and limitations: A balance of CD4 and CD8 characterized clones contracting day 15 to 85, whereas later expanders leaned CD4+. Mainly CM and EM harbored the contracting CD4+ clones; mainly EMRA harbored the CD8+ ones.

Libraries for TCRalpha and TCRbeta carried sample barcodes and unique molecular identifiers via 5'RACE. TCRdb reprocessed the 5' RACE reads with MiXCR, giving one entry per CDR3 protein. This sample carries fewer than 200,000 distinct CDR3 sequences, about a fifth of them seen once, and the ten largest clones take under 30%. With 0 bases removed from V and 6 bases from J, the gap between germline ends came to 14 bases. The CDR3 totals 15 residues. CDR1 DFQATT and CDR2 SNEGSKA come from the germline V gene (reference sequence). For this clonotype: Its cognate antigen is unknown.

This TCR derives from an adult woman who had mild COVID-19 (a few samples of this study predate the infection). Cell type and time point are not known. Sequencing was carried out using PBMCs or a T cell subset sorted from them (not recorded which). This chain uses TRBV20-1 with TRBJ2-2; tentative D call: TRBD2 (6 bases). CDR3 in DNA: TGCAGTGCTAGAGATGCGGGGCGGGACTCCGGGGAGCTGTTTTTT. Translated: CSARDAGRDSGELFF.